This TCR beta chain was captured in a study of T cell repertoires in cytomegalovirus infection. Background on the study: Recently identified HLA-C-restricted CMV epitopes were used, and well-studied HLA-B-restricted CMV epitopes were used as well. Both a matching HLA type and CMV infection were indicated by public TCR beta signatures.

TCRdb recomputed calls from the reads with MiXCR, one row per CDR3 protein. The table shows 450,000 to 650,000 distinct CDR3 sequences, with 40% occurring only once. Study-level findings and limits: Using cumulative public TCR beta family frequency, the authors identified those who carried CMV together with the relevant HLA.

This clonotype was observed a handful of times. Its antigen remains unidentified. Per the germline V gene, CDR1 is SGHVS and CDR2 is FQNEAQ. The V end lost 1 base, the J end lost 1 base, and 9 bases lay between the germline ends. This CDR3 has 15 amino acids. The source of this sequence is a human donor in good health (CMV status not recorded). Some clones in this sample may be carry-over from other donors' samples. The material sequenced was cultured PBMCs, taken from culture after CMV antigen stimulation. The chain links TRBV7-8 to TRBJ2-3; TRBD2 might be the D (5 bases). The CDR3 sequence is CASSLVAMGTDTQYF. In DNA, the CDR3 is TGTGCCAGCAGCTTAGTAGCGATGGGCACAGATACGCAGTATTTT.